These 17 T cell receptor beta chains share one sample of origin, sequenced in a study of CD8 T cells in Susac syndrome. Random hexamers were used to reverse transcribe roughly 0.5 to 1 ug of RNA. From the immunoSEQ multiplex PCR reads, TCRdb called clonotypes with MiXCR, one entry per CDR3 protein. The sample holds 150,000 to 200,000 distinct CDR3 sequences, about 95% seen once. The material sequenced was CD4+ T cells from PBMCs. All receptors derive from a human donor in good health.

The chain recombines TRBV20-1 with TRBJ1-2; TRBD1 matches 7 bases. Per the germline V gene, CDR1 is DFQATT and CDR2 is SNEGSKA (reference sequence). After removal of 5 bases from V and 6 bases from J, the junction contained 6 bases not matched to a gene. This CDR3 has 12 residues. CDR3 nucleotides: TGCAGTGCTCGGACAGGCCACGATGGCTACACCTTC. It encodes CSARTGHDGYTF.

This chain connects TRBV29-1 to TRBJ1-2; D is uncertain. V shed 7 bases and J shed 4 bases, with 13 bases lying between them. CDR3 length: 12 amino acids. Germline loops: CDR1 SQVTM, CDR2 ANQGSEA. The DNA for the CDR3 is TGCAGCGCGGGAAACCTAGGCTATGGCTACACCTTC. It specifies CSAGNLGYGYTF.

The chain is built from TRBV28 and TRBJ1-2; no firm D call. Germline V gives CDR1 MDHEN, CDR2 SYDVKM. The CDR3 sequence is 11 residues long. The ends were cut back, 4 bases at V and 0 bases at J, with 0 bases in the middle. The chain's CDR3 is CASSSNYGYTF. The CDR3 DNA reads as TGTGCCAGCAGTTCTAACTATGGCTACACCTTC.

The chain has TRBV30 and TRBJ2-5; no reliable D call. Trimming shortened V by 4 bases and J by 3 bases, and 6 bases separated the two germline ends. Germline V gene lookup returns CDR1 GTSNPN and CDR2 SVGIG (reference sequence). The CDR3 is 11 residues long. This chain's CDR3 is CAWTGEETQYF. The CDR3 DNA follows: TGTGCCTGGACTGGGGAAGAGACCCAGTACTTC. Looking up the rest from reference TRBV30 and TRBJ2-5 gives the full variable domain: SQTIHQWPATLVQPVGSPLSLECTVEGTSNPNLYWYRQAAGRGLQLLFYSVGIGQISSEVPQNLSASRPQDRQFILSSKKLLLSDSGFYLCAWTGEETQYFGPGTRLLVL.

The chain employs TRBV6-2 or TRBV6-3 and TRBJ2-3; 9 bases fit TRBD2. Unmatched junction bases numbered 2, after V lost 2 bases and J lost 2 bases. CDR1 MNHEY and CDR2 SVGEGT come from the germline V gene. CDR3 length: 15 amino acids. As DNA, the CDR3 is TGTGCCAGCAGTTACCCGGGACTAGCCACAGATACGCAGTATTTT. Protein product: CASSYPGLATDTQYF.

In this sample, this clonotype turned up once. A junction boundary mismatches the germline segment, possibly from a read error. The CDR3 DNA reads TGTCTTGCCCAGCGGAACACCGGGGAGCTGTTTTTT. As protein: CLAQRNTGELFF. This chain connects TRBV20-1 to TRBJ2-2; no firm D call. This CDR3 is built from 12 residues. In germline, CDR1 is DFQATT, CDR2 SNEGSKA (reference sequence).

The chain recombines TRBV4-3 with TRBJ1-2; D uncertain. This CDR3 contains 14 residues. Germline CDR1 and CDR2: LGHNA and YSLEER. The ends were cut back, 0 bases at V and 8 bases at J, with 13 bases in the middle. Here the CDR3 reads CASSQEVREGGYTF. CDR3 in DNA: TGCGCCAGCAGCCAAGAGGTGAGAGAGGGAGGCTACACCTTC.

V usage is TRBV30 and J usage is TRBJ2-1; D might be TRBD1 or TRBD2, each matching 5 bases. The CDR3 is 13 amino acids. The ends were cut back, 4 bases at V and 2 bases at J, with 9 bases in the middle. Germline CDR1 is GTSNPN and CDR2 is SVGIG (reference sequence). For the CDR3, the DNA is TGTGCCTGGACGGGGACCGCCTACAATGAGCAGTTCTTC. This encodes CAWTGTAYNEQFF.

The chain uses TRBV6-2 or TRBV6-3 and TRBJ2-5, with 8 bases lining up with TRBD2. The CDR3 runs 13 residues. With V trimmed by 7 bases and J by 4 bases, 5 bases remained unmatched. Per the germline V gene, CDR1 is MNHEY and CDR2 is SVGEGT. The CDR3 bases are TGTGCCAGCACCCGGAGCGGGAGAGAGACCCAGTACTTC. Encoded protein: CASTRSGRETQYF.

This chain connects TRBV29-1 to TRBJ1-5; TRBD1 agrees at 8 bases. Germline loops: CDR1 SQVTM, CDR2 ANQGSEA. CDR3 size: 15 residues. The V and J ends lost 5 bases and 5 bases, in that order; junction bases with no gene match: 11. CDR3 sequence reads: CSVSADRGVDQPQHF. The CDR3 DNA follows: TGCAGCGTTTCCGCAGACAGGGGAGTCGATCAGCCCCAGCATTTT.

This chain uses TRBV5-8 with TRBJ2-3, with unresolved D. The CDR3 spans 15 residues. CDR1 is SGHTS and CDR2 is YDEGEE in the germline V gene. V was clipped by 6 bases and J by 0 bases, with 14 bases between them. CDR3: CASTERGRSTDTQYF. In nucleotides, the CDR3 is TGTGCCAGCACCGAGCGCGGCAGGAGCACAGATACGCAGTATTTT.

The rearrangement uses TRBV28 and TRBJ2-2; perhaps D is TRBD1 or TRBD2 (5 bases each). The CDR3 sequence is 15 residues long. CDR1 is MDHEN and CDR2 is SYDVKM in the germline V gene. Trimming left V 1 base short and J 6 bases short, with 12 bases between. The CDR3 protein is CASSLSPRGAGELFF. CDR3 DNA: TGTGCCAGCAGTTTATCGCCGAGGGGAGCCGGGGAGCTGTTTTTT.

A note on this clonotype: The germline gene is not matched at one end of the junction; a read error may be the cause. This chain uses TRBV27 with TRBJ2-1, with D possibly matching TRBD1 (6 bases). The CDR3 contains 14 residues. The germline gives CDR1 MNHEY, CDR2 SMNVEV (reference sequence). The DNA of the CDR3 is TGTGCCAGCAGTCCAGGGGTTACGGGGAGTGAAAAGGTCTTC. This codes for CASSPGVTGSEKVF.

V and J are TRBV6-2 or TRBV6-3 and TRBJ2-2; D uncertain. Looked up from germline, CDR1 is MNHEY and CDR2 is SVGEGT. V was clipped by 5 bases and J by 1 base, with 8 bases between them. CDR3 length: 14 amino acids. In DNA form, the CDR3 reads TGTGCCAGCAGTCAGCAAGAGAACACCGGGGAGCTGTTTTTT. It encodes CASSQQENTGELFF.

The chain combines TRBV20-1 with TRBJ1-5; D is unresolved. Germline CDR1 and CDR2: DFQATT and SNEGSKA (reference sequence). The length of the CDR3 is 13 residues. Trimming shortened V by 1 base and J by 2 bases, and 6 bases separated the two germline ends. For the CDR3, the DNA is TGCAGTGCTAGAGCCCACGGCAATCAGCCCCAGCATTTT. Protein sequence: CSARAHGNQPQHF.

The gene calls are TRBV24-1 and TRBJ2-6; 9 bases align to TRBD1. Unmatched junction bases numbered 8, after V lost 4 bases and J lost 2 bases. The length of the CDR3 is 18 residues. Germline V gives CDR1 KGHDR, CDR2 SFDVKD. The CDR3 DNA reads TGTGCCACCAGTGAGACAGGGGGAAGGTTTCCTGGGGCCAACGTCCTGACTTTC. It specifies CATSETGGRFPGANVLTF.

This chain joins TRBV29-1 and TRBJ2-7; D is undetermined. The CDR3 loop spans 11 amino acids. Germline CDR1 is SQVTM and CDR2 is ANQGSEA. Trimming removed 0 bases from V and 4 bases from J, with 4 bases in between. Here the CDR3 DNA reads TGCAGCGTTGAAGATCCGTACGAGCAGTACTTC. Its protein product is CSVEDPYEQYF.